This TCR beta chain was profiled in a study of prognosis after radiotherapy for stage I lung cancer. About the study: Distant metastases showed up in four patients after radiotherapy, at a median of about 7 months, while 15 showed no significant progression.

The table lists this clonotype with many counts. Its antigen is currently unknown. Findings of the study overall: There was a fall in unique TCR clone counts after stereotactic body radiation therapy, median roughly 9,300 versus 7,200. Differences in TRBV and TRBJ gene usage were reportedly observed between patients with and without metastases.

The authors amplified TCR beta CDR3 from genomic DNA using two-round multiplex PCR. Specific primers for each TRBV and TRBJ gene were what first-round PCR used. Each CDR3 protein is one row after TCRdb ran MiXCR on the multiplex PCR reads. The sample holds about 59,000 distinct CDR3 sequences; approximately 25% are singletons and the top ten take around 8%. This TCR came from a donor aged 50 or older with non-small cell lung cancer. The sequenced sample was PBMCs, obtained before or after stereotactic body radiation therapy (not recorded which).

This CDR3 reads CASSLVNYGYTF. CDR3 DNA sequence: TGTGCCAGCAGCTTGGTGAACTATGGCTACACCTTC. The chain employs TRBV7-9 and TRBJ1-2; D gene unclear. CDR3 length equals 12 residues. Trimming stripped 3 bases from V and 2 bases from J, with 4 bases between. In germline, CDR1 is SEHNR, CDR2 FQNEAQ (reference sequence). The whole variable domain, remainder taken from reference TRBV7-9 and TRBJ1-2, is DTGVSQNPRHKITKRGQNVTFRCDPISEHNRLYWYRQTLGQGPEFLTYFQNEAQLEKSRLLSDRFSAERPKGSFSTLEIQRTEQGDSAMYLCASSLVNYGYTFGSGTRLTVV.